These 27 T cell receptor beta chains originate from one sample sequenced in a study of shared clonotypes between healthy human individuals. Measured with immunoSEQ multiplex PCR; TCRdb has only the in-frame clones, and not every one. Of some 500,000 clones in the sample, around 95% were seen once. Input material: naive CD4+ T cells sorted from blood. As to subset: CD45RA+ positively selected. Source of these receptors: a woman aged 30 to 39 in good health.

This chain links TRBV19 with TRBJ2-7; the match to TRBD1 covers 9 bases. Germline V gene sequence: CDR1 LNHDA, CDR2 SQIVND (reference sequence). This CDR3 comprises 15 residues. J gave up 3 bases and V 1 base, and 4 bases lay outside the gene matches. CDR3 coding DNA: TGTGCCAGTAGTATAGGGGACAGGGCGCGCTACGAGCAGTACTTC. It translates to CASSIGDRARYEQYF.

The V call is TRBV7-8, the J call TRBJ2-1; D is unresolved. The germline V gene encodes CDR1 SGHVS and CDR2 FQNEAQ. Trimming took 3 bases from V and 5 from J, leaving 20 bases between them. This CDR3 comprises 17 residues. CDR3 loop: CASSFRFGLTQDNEQFF. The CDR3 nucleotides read TGTGCCAGCAGCTTTAGATTCGGCCTGACCCAAGACAATGAGCAGTTCTTC.

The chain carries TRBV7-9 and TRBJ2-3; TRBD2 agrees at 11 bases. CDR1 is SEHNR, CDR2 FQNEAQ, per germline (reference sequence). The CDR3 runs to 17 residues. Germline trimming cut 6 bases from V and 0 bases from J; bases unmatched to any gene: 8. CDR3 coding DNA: TGTGCCAGCAGTCCCTTGGGACTAGCGGCTAGCACAGATACGCAGTATTTT. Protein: CASSPLGLAASTDTQYF. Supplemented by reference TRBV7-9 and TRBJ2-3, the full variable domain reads DTGVSQNPRHKITKRGQNVTFRCDPISEHNRLYWYRQTLGQGPEFLTYFQNEAQLEKSRLLSDRFSAERPKGSFSTLEIQRTEQGDSAMYLCASSPLGLAASTDTQYFGPGTRLTVL.

The chain's CDR3 is CASSYGGNEKLFF. The CDR3 DNA reads TGTGCCAGCAGTTACGGAGGGAATGAAAAACTGTTTTTT. The genes are TRBV6-5 and TRBJ1-4, with unresolved D. The CDR3 length is 13 residues. Germline loops: CDR1 MNHEY, CDR2 SVGAGI. V shed 2 bases and J shed 5 bases, with 6 bases lying between them.

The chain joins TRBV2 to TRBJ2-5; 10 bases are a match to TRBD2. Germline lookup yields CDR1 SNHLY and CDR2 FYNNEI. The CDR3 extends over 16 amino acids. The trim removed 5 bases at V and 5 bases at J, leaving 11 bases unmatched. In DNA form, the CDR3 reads TGTGCCAGCAGTTCCCCGGGACTAGCGTTGGTGGAGACCCAGTACTTC. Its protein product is CASSSPGLALVETQYF.

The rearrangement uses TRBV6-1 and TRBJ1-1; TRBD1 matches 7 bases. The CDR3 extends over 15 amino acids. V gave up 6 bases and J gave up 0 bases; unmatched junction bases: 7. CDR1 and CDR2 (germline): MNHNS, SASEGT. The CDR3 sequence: CASRRQGMMNTEAFF. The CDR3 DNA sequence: TGTGCCAGCAGGAGACAGGGAATGATGAACACTGAAGCTTTCTTT.

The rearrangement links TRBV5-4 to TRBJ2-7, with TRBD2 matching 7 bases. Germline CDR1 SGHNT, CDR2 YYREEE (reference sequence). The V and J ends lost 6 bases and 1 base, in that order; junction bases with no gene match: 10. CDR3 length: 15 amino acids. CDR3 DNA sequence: TGTGCCAGCACCTGGGGTGGCGGGAGATCCTACGAGCAGTACTTC. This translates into CASTWGGGRSYEQYF.

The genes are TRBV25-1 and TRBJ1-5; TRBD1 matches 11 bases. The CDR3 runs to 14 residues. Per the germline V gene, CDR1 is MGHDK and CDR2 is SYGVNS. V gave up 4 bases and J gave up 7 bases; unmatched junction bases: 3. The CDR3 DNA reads TGTGCCAGCAGTGGGACAGGGGGCGCACAGCCCCAGCATTTT. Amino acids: CASSGTGGAQPQHF. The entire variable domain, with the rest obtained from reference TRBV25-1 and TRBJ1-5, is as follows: EADIYQTPRYLVIGTGKKITLECSQTMGHDKMYWYQQDPGMELHLIHYSYGVNSTEKGDLSSESTVSRIRTEHFPLTLESARPSHTSQYLCASSGTGGAQPQHFGDGTRLSIL.

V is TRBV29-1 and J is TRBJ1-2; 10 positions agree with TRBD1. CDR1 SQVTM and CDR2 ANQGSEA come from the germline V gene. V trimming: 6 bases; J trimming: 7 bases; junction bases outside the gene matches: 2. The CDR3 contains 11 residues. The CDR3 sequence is CSVTGGSGYTF. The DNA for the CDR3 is TGCAGCGTGACAGGGGGCAGTGGCTACACCTTC.

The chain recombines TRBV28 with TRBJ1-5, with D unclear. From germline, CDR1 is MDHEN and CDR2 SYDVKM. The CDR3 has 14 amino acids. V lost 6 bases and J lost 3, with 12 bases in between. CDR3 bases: TGTGCCAGCAGAGCCTACGGAGACAATCAGCCCCAGCATTTT. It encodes CASRAYGDNQPQHF.

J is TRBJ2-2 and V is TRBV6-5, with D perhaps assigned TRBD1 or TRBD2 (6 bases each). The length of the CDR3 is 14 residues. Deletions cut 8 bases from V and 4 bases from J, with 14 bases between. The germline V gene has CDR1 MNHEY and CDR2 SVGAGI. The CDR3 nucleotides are TGTGCCAGCCGTAGGAGGGGGTTCACCGGGGAGCTGTTTTTT. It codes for CASRRRGFTGELFF.

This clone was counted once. CDR3 sequence (DNA): TGTGCCAGCAGCGTAGATCTGGGTAGCTACGAGCAGTACTTC. Protein: CASSVDLGSYEQYF. This sequence joins TRBV9 and TRBJ2-5; no clear D. The J call may be wrong; the DNA end is better matched by TRBJ2-7. The CDR3 loop spans 14 amino acids. Germline V gene data show CDR1 as SGDLS and CDR2 as YYNGEE.

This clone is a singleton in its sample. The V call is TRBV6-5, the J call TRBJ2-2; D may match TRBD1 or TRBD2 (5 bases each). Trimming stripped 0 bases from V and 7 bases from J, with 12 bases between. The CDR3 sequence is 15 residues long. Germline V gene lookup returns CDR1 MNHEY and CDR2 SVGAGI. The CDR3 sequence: CASSYSMGEHGELFF. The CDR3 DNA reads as TGTGCCAGCAGTTACTCGATGGGGGAACACGGGGAGCTGTTTTTT.

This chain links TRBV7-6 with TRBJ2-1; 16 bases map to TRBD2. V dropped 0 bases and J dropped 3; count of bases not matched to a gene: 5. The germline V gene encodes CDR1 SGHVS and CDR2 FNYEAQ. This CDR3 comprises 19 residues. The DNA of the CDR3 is TGTGCCAGCAGCTTAGCGGGACTAGCGGGAGGGAAGGGCTACAATGAGCAGTTCTTC. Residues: CASSLAGLAGGKGYNEQFF. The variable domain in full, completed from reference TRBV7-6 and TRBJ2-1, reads GAGVSQSPRYKVTKRGQDVALRCDPISGHVSLYWYRQALGQGPEFLTYFNYEAQQDKSGLPNDRFSAERPEGSISTLTIQRTEQRDSAMYRCASSLAGLAGGKGYNEQFFGPGTRLTVL.

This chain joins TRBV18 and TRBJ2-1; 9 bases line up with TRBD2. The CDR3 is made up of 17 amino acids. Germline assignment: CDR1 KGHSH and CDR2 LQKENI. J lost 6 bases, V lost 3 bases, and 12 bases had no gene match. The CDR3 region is CASSPTMAGGLTNEQFF. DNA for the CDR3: TGTGCCAGCTCACCGACGATGGCGGGAGGGCTGACCAATGAGCAGTTCTTC.

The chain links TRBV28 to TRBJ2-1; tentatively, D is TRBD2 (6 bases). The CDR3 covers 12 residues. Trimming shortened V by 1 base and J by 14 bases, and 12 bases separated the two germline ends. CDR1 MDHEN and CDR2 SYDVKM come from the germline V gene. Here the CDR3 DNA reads TGTGCCAGCAGTTTATTGGGGGGAATGGAGTTCTTC. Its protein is CASSLLGGMEFF.

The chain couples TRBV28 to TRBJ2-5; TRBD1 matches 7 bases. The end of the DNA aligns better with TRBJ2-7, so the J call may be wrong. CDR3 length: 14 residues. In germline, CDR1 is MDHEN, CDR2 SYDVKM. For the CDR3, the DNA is TGTGCCAGCAGTTCCCGGGACAGAGCCTACGAGCAGTACTTC. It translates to CASSSRDRAYEQYF.

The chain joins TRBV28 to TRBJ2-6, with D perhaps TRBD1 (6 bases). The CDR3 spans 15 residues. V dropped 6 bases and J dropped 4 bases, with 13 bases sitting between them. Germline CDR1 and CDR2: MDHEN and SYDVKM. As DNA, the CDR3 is TGTGCCAGCAGCATAGGGGGTTTGGGGGCCAACGTCCTGACTTTC. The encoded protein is CASSIGGLGANVLTF. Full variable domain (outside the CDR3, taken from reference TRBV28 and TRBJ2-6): DVKVTQSSRYLVKRTGEKVFLECVQDMDHENMFWYRQDPGLGLRLIYFSYDVKMKEKGDIPEGYSVSREKKERFSLILESASTNQTSMYLCASSIGGLGANVLTFGAGSRLTVL.

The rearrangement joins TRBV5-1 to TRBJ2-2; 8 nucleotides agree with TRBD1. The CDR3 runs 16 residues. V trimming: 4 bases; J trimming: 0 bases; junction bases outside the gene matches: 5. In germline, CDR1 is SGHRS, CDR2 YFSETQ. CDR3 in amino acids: CASSPGQGTNTGELFF. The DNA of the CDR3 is TGCGCCAGCAGCCCAGGACAGGGAACGAACACCGGGGAGCTGTTTTTT.

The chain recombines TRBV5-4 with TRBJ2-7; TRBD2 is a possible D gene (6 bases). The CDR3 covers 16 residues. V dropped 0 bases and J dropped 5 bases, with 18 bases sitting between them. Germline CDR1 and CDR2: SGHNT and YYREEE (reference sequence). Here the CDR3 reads CASSLAAVGGRHEQYF. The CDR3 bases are TGTGCCAGCAGCTTGGCAGCAGTGGGAGGACGCCACGAGCAGTACTTC. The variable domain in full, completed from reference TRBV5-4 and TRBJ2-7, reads ETGVTQSPTHLIKTRGQQVTLRCSSQSGHNTVSWYQQALGQGPQFIFQYYREEENGRGNFPPRFSGLQFPNYSSELNVNALELDDSALYLCASSLAAVGGRHEQYFGPGTRLTVT.

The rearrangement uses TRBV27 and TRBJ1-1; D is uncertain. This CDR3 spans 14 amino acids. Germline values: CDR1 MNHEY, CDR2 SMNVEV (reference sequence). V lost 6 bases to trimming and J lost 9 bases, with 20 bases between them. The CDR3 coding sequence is TGTGCCAGCAGGCTTTGGGCCCAGCCTCGTAAAGCTTTCTTT. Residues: CASRLWAQPRKAFF.

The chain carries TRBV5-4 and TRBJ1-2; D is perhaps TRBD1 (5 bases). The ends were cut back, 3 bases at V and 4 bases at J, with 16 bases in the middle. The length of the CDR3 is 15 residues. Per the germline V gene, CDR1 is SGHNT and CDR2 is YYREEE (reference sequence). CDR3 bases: TGTGCCAGCAGCTGGGGGGAGGGGAAGCTCTATGGCTACACCTTC. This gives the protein CASSWGEGKLYGYTF.

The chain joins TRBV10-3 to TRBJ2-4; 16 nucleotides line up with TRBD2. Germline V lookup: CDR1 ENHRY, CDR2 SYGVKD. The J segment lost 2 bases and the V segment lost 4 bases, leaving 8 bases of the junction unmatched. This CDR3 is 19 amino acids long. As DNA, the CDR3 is TGTGCCATCAGTGCCCCGGGACTAGCGGGGGGGGCCTCCAAAAACATTCAGTACTTC. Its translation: CAISAPGLAGGASKNIQYF.

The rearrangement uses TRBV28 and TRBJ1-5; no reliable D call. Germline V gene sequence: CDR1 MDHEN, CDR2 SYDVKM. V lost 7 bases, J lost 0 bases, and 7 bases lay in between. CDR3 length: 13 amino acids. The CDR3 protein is CASTLGSNQPQHF. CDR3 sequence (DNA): TGTGCCAGCACCTTGGGTAGCAATCAGCCCCAGCATTTT.

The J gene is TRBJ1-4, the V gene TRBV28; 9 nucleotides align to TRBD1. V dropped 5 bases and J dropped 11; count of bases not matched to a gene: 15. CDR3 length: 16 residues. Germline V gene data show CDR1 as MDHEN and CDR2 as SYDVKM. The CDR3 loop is CASSAGPGQGPYKLFF. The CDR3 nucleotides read TGTGCCAGCAGTGCGGGACCGGGACAGGGCCCTTATAAACTGTTTTTT.

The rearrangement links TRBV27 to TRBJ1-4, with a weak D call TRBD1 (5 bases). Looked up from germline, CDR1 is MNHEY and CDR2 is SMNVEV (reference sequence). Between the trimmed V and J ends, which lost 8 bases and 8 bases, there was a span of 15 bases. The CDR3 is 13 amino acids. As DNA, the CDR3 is TGTGCCAGCCCACGGGGGGTTTGGGAAAAACTGTTTTTT. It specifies CASPRGVWEKLFF. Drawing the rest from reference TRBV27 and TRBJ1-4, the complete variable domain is EAQVTQNPRYLITVTGKKLTVTCSQNMNHEYMSWYRQDPGLGLRQIYYSMNVEVTDKGDVPEGYKVSRKEKRNFPLILESPSPNQTSLYFCASPRGVWEKLFFGSGTQLSVL.

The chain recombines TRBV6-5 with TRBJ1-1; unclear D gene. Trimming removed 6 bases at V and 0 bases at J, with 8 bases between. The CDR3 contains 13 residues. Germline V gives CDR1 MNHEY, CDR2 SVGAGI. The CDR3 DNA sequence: TGTGCCAGCAGATACGTAGTGAACACTGAAGCTTTCTTT. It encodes CASRYVVNTEAFF.